The clone carrying this T cell receptor (beta chain) has just a few counts. This entry is derived from a study of identical twins. The donors were all healthy and Caucasian. TCRdb fed the 5' RACE reads into MiXCR, producing one record per CDR3 protein. Among under 900,000 distinct CDR3 sequences listed, 15% to 20% were seen once. This CDR3 has 15 amino acids. Per germline, CDR1 MNHEY and CDR2 SVGAGI. The V gene lost 2 bases and the J gene lost 3 bases, with 11 bases spanning the gap. The data also belong to a second study, concerning T cells expressing NK-cell markers. That work adds: It was sorted CD3+CD56+NKG2C+, CD3+CD56+NKG2C- and CD3+CD56-NKG2C+ T cells that supplied the TCR beta repertoires. In a group of 5 to 7 donors, dominant NKG2C+ clonotypes represented roughly 1.0-7.5% of CD8+ T cells.

This receptor was identified in a woman younger than 30 in good health. The rearrangement links TRBV6-5 to TRBJ1-3, with D maybe TRBD1 (5 bases). The sequencing sample was made of PBMCs. The DNA for the CDR3 is TGTGCCAGCAGTTACGCGGCGCAGGGTGGAAACACCATATATTTT. Translation: CASSYAAQGGNTIYF.